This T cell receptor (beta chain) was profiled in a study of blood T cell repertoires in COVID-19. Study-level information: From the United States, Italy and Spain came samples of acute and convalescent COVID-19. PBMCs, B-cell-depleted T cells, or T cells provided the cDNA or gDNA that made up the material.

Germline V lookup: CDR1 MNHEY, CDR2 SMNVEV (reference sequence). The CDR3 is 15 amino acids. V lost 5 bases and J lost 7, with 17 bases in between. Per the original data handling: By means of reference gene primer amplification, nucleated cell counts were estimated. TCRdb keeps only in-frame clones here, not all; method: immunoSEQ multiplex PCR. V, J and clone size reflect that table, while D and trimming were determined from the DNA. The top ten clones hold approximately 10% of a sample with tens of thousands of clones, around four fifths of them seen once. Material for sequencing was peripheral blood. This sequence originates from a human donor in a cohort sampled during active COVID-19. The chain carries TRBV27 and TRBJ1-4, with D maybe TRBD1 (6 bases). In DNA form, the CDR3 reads TGTGCCAGCAGTCCCCGAGGGGGGGCCGGTGAAAAACTGTTTTTT. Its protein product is CASSPRGGAGEKLFF.